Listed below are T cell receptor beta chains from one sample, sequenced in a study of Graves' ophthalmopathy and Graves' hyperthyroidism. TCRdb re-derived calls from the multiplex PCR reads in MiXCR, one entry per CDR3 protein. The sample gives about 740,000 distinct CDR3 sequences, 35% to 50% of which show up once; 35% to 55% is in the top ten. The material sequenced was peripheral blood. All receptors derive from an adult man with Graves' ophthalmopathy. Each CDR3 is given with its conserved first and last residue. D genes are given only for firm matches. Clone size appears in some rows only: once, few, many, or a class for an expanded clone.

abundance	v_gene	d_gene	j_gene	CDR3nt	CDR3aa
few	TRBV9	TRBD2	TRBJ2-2	TGTGCCAGCAGCGTAGGAAGCGGGAGGGCATCCGGGGAGCTGTTTTTT	CASSVGSGRASGELFF
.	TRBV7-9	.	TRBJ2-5	TGTGCCAGCAGCTTGGGTGCGCCAGGGACCCAGTACTTC	CASSLGAPGTQYF
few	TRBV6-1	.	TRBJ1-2	TGTGCCAGCAGTGATTATTTAGGGGCGGATGGCTACACCTTC	CASSDYLGADGYTF
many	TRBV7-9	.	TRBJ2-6	TGTGCCAGCAGCTACTACCTGGGCAGGGTCGGCTCTGGGGCCAACGTCCTGACTTTC	CASSYYLGRVGSGANVLTF
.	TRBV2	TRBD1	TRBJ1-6	TGTGCCAGCAGGCCAGGGGGTAGTAATTCACCCCTCCACTTT	CASRPGGSNSPLHF
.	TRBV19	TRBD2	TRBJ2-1	TGTGCCAGTAGTGTAGGCGGGAGGATGGGTGAGCAGTTCTTC	CASSVGGRMGEQFF
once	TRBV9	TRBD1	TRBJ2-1	TGTGCCAGCAGCGCGGGACAGGGGAAAAATGAGCAGTTCTTC	CASSAGQGKNEQFF
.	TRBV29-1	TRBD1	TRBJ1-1	TGCAGTGGGACAGGGGGGCGAGGTGCTGAAGCTTTCTTT	CSGTGGRGAEAFF
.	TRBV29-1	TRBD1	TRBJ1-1	TGCAGCGCCTCACAGGGGGGGATCACTGAAGCTTTCTTT	CSASQGGITEAFF
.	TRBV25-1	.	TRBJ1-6	TGTGCCAGCAGTTTGTCCGGGCTTTCACCCCTCCACTTT	CASSLSGLSPLHF
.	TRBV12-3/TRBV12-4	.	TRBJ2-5	TGTGCCAGCAACCAGGGGCCCCAAGAGACCCAGTACTTC	CASNQGPQETQYF
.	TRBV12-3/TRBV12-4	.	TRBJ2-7	TGTGCCAGCAGTCCCTCCACCGTTCTCGCAGGCTACGAGCAGTACTTC	CASSPSTVLAGYEQYF
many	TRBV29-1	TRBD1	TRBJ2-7	TGCAGCGTTCTCGGACAGGGGGCCTACGAGCAGTACTTC	CSVLGQGAYEQYF
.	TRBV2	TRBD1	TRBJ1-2	TGTGCCGTCCGGACAGGGCAAGTCTATGGCTACACCTTC	CAVRTGQVYGYTF
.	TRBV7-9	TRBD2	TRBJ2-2	TGTGCCAGTAGTCTCCTAGCGGGAGTTTTCGCGAACACCGGGGAGCTGTTTTTT	CASSLLAGVFANTGELFF
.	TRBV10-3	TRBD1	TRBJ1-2	TGTGCCATCAGTGAGTCGAGGGACAGGACTAACTATGGCTACACCTTC	CAISESRDRTNYGYTF
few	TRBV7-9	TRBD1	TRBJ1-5	TGTGCCAGCAGCTCCGTAGACAGGGGGATCCTTAGCAATCAGCCCCAGCATTTT	CASSSVDRGILSNQPQHF
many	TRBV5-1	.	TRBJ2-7	TGCGCCAGCAGCTTGGCCAATAACTACGAGCAGTACTTC	CASSLANNYEQYF
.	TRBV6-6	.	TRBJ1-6	TGTGCCAGCAGACTGGGCCCAAACCCTTCACCCCTCCACTTT	CASRLGPNPSPLHF
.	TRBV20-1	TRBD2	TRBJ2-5	TGCAGTGCGACTACGGGACTAGCGAGTCAGGCGGCCCAGTACTTC	CSATTGLASQAAQYF
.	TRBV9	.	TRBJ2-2	TGTGCCAGCAGCGGGAAAGGGGTGGAGTCGACCGGGGAGCTGTTTTTT	CASSGKGVESTGELFF
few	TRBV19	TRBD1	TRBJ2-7	TGTGCCAGTAGTATTAGGACAGGGGGCGCGCTTCCGATGGCCGAGCAGTACTTC	CASSIRTGGALPMAEQYF
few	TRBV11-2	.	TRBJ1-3	TGTGCCAGCAGCTTAGCACACAGCTATACTGGAAACACCATATATTTT	CASSLAHSYTGNTIYF
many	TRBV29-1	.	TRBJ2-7	TGCAGCGTTGACGGGTCTGGGGGACGGGAGACCTACGAGCAGTACTTC	CSVDGSGGRETYEQYF
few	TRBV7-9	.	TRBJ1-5	TGTGCCAGCAGCTTAGGGTCGGGGGGGGGGAATCCCCAGCATTTT	CASSLGSGGGNPQHF
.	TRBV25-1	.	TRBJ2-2	TGTGCCAGCAGCCTACTAGCAGTGAGCACCGGGGAGCTGTTTTTT	CASSLLAVSTGELFF
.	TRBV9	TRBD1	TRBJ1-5	TGTGCCAGCAGCCAAGGGGGGACAGGGGATCAGCCCCAGCATTTT	CASSQGGTGDQPQHF
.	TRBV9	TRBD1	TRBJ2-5	TGTGCCAGCAGCGTAGGAACAGGGGGCCGGGAGACCCAGTACTTC	CASSVGTGGRETQYF
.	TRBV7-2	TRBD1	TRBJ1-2	TGTGCCAGCAGCTTAGTGGAGACAGGGCATGGCTACACCTTC	CASSLVETGHGYTF
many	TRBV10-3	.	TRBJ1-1	TGTGCCAGCAGTTATCGGGGGAACACTGAAGCTTTCTTT	CASSYRGNTEAFF
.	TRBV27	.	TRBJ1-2	TGTGCCAGCAGTTTAAGTTCGTGGTTGGGCTACACCTTC	CASSLSSWLGYTF
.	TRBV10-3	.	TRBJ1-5	TGTGCCACCCAGGGAACAGGGTTGTCTCAGCCCCAGCATTTT	CATQGTGLSQPQHF
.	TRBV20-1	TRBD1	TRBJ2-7	TGCAGTGCTGAAACAGGGGTGGCGTACGAGCAGTACTTC	CSAETGVAYEQYF
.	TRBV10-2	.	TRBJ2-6	TGTGCCAGCAGCTTGTCCTTAGGTGGGTCTGGGGCCAACGTCCTGACTTTC	CASSLSLGGSGANVLTF
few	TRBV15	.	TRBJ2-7	TGTGCCACCAGCACCAACCCAGGAGGGGGTTCCTACGAGCAGTACTTC	CATSTNPGGGSYEQYF
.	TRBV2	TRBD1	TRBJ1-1	TGTGCCAGCAGCGAACGACAGGGGGAGGGCACTGAAGCTTTCTTT	CASSERQGEGTEAFF
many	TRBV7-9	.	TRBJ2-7	TGTGCCAGCAGTCAGTTGGAGCAGTACTTC	CASSQLEQYF
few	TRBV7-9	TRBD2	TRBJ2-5	TGTGCCAGCAGCTTAGCTAGCGGGATGATGAAAGAGACCCAGTACTTC	CASSLASGMMKETQYF
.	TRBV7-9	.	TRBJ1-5	TGTGCCAGCAGCTTCCGGTCCGAACCCCAGCATTTT	CASSFRSEPQHF
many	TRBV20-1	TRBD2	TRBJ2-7	TGCAGTGCTAGGGTTAGCGGGAGGGCCGACGAGCAGTACTTC	CSARVSGRADEQYF
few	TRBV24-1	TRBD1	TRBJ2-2	TGTGCCACCGGTGACAGGGGGTCGAACACCGGGGAGCTGTTTTTT	CATGDRGSNTGELFF
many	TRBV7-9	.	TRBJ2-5	TGTGCCAGCAGCCCGGCCGGGTGGCAACAGACCCAGTACTTC	CASSPAGWQQTQYF
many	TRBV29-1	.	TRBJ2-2	TGCAGCGTCCAACAGGAAGCGAACACCGGGGAGCTGTTTTTT	CSVQQEANTGELFF
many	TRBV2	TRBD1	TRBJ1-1	TGTGCCAGCAGAAATAGACAGGGGGCGTACACTGAAGCTTTCTTT	CASRNRQGAYTEAFF
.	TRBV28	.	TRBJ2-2	TGTGCCAGCCGTTTTCGGGGCACCGGGGAGCTGTTTTTT	CASRFRGTGELFF
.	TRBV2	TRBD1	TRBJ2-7	TGTGCCAGCAGAGCCTCGGGACAGGGCACCTACGAGCAGTACTTC	CASRASGQGTYEQYF
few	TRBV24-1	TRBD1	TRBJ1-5	TGTGCCACCGGTTCCGGGACAGGGGATCAGCCCCAGCATTTT	CATGSGTGDQPQHF
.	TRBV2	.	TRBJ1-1	TGTGCCAGCAGTTCCCCTCAAGGGAGGACTGAAGCTTTCTTT	CASSSPQGRTEAFF
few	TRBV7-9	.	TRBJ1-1	TGTGCCAGCAGCACGTCCAACCCTGAAGCTTTCTTT	CASSTSNPEAFF
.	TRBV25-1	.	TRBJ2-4	TGTGCCAGCGTAGACAGGGCCAAAAACATTCAGTACTTC	CASVDRAKNIQYF